These T cell receptor beta chains were read from a single sample in a study of shared T cell receptors in the human thymus. Sequencing was performed with immunoSEQ multiplex PCR; in TCRdb, only in-frame clones are kept and a portion is missing. Of roughly 550,000 clones in the sample, approximately 80% are singletons; the top ten hold around 0.012%. These same records also appear under a second study, on human thymus T cells.

Sequenced input: thymocytes. Every receptor here comes from a boy under two years old with a congenital heart defect. CDR3s include the opening cysteine and the closing phenylalanine or tryptophan. Each record gives: D gene, J gene, V gene, clone size, CDR3 DNA, CDR3 protein. The D gene is left open where the match is weak. Where a row states a size, it is once, few, many or the class of an expanded clone; other rows omit it.

.	TRBJ2-7	TRBV27	.	TGTGCCAGCAGTCCCCGGACAGTTTACGAGCAGTACTTC	CASSPRTVYEQYF
.	TRBJ1-3	TRBV14	.	TGTGCCAGCAGCCAGGCAGAAAGCTCTGGAAACACCATATATTTT	CASSQAESSGNTIYF
TRBD2	TRBJ2-7	TRBV11-2	few	TGTGCCAGCAGCGCGGGACTAGCGGCGTCCTACGAGCAGTACTTC	CASSAGLAASYEQYF
.	TRBJ1-2	TRBV2	.	TGTGCCAGCAGTGCCGACACAGGGAACTATGGCTACACCTTC	CASSADTGNYGYTF
TRBD2	TRBJ2-1	TRBV29-1	.	TGCAGCGTTGCGGCCCCTAGCGGGAGTAATGAGCAGTTCTTC	CSVAAPSGSNEQFF
TRBD2	TRBJ2-7	TRBV27	.	TGTGCCAGCAAGGGTAGCGGGATATCCTACGAGCAGTACTTC	CASKGSGISYEQYF
.	TRBJ1-3	TRBV14	.	TGTGCCAGCAGCCAAGCCCAGGGTGGAGGAAACACCATATATTTT	CASSQAQGGGNTIYF
.	TRBJ2-5	TRBV28	.	TGTGCCAGCGTGGCAGGGGCGAGGGAGACCCAGTACTTC	CASVAGARETQYF
.	TRBJ1-1	TRBV27	.	TGTGCCAGCAGTCAGGTCGGGGGAGACACTGAAGCTTTCTTT	CASSQVGGDTEAFF
.	TRBJ1-5	TRBV11-1	.	TGTGCCAGCAGCTTAACATGGGGCCCTAGCAATCAGCCCCAGCATTTT	CASSLTWGPSNQPQHF
TRBD1	TRBJ1-4	TRBV7-9	once	TGTGCCAGCAGCTTAGGGACAGGGGGCATGTCTGCAACTAATGAAAAACTGTTTTTT	CASSLGTGGMSATNEKLFF
TRBD1	TRBJ1-2	TRBV12-5	.	TGTGCTAGTGGGACGCCCGTGTCAGGACAGGGGGCTAGGGGCTACACCTTC	CASGTPVSGQGARGYTF
.	TRBJ1-1	TRBV7-9	.	TGTGCCAGCAGCTTAGCGAGGGGGAGGAACACTGAAGCTTTCTTT	CASSLARGRNTEAFF
TRBD2	TRBJ2-5	TRBV9	.	TGTGCCAGCAGCCCCAGGGGGGGACTAGCGGGTCAAGAGACCCAGTACTTC	CASSPRGGLAGQETQYF
TRBD1	TRBJ2-2	TRBV4-1	.	TGCGCCAGCAGCCCAACGAGGGGGCAAAACGGGGAGCTGTTTTTT	CASSPTRGQNGELFF
TRBD2	TRBJ2-1	TRBV27	.	TGTGCCAGCAGTTTAGTAGCGGGAGTTATTAATGAGCAGTTCTTC	CASSLVAGVINEQFF
TRBD2	TRBJ2-7	TRBV2	once	TGTGCCAGCATTCCCCCCTGGGGCGGGAGGCCCCCCTACGAGCAGTACTTC	CASIPPWGGRPPYEQYF
TRBD2	TRBJ2-3	TRBV5-1	.	TGCGCCAGCAGCTCCCAGGGACTAGCGGGAGGAAAAGATACGCAGTATTTT	CASSSQGLAGGKDTQYF
TRBD2	TRBJ2-3	TRBV4-1	.	TGCGCCAGCAGCCAAAGTCAGCGGGGGCCGGGCACAGATACGCAGTATTTT	CASSQSQRGPGTDTQYF
TRBD2	TRBJ2-1	TRBV27	few	TGTGCCAGCAGTTCCCATGGGACTAGCGGGAGGAGATCCTACAATGAGCAGTTCTTC	CASSSHGTSGRRSYNEQFF
TRBD2	TRBJ2-1	TRBV5-8	few	TGTGCCAGCAGCTTGGCTAGCGGGAGGGCCCTACGACTACGCAATGAGCAGTTCTTC	CASSLASGRALRLRNEQFF
TRBD1	TRBJ2-3	TRBV28	.	TGTGCCAGCAGCCGGGACAGGGACGGGACAGATACGCAGTATTTT	CASSRDRDGTDTQYF
.	TRBJ2-7	TRBV10-3	.	TGTGCCATCAGTGATCACGAGGAAAGGTACGAGCAGTACTTC	CAISDHEERYEQYF
TRBD2	TRBJ2-1	TRBV6-5	.	TGTGCCAGCAGTGGGGGGACTAGCGGGAGGGCCTGGCTCTTC	CASSGGTSGRAWLF
TRBD1	TRBJ1-1	TRBV5-5	.	TGTGCCAGCAGCTTCACCCCTTCTACAGGGGAGAACACTGAAGCTTTCTTT	CASSFTPSTGENTEAFF
.	TRBJ1-5	TRBV19	.	TGTGCCAGTAGTCTACAGGGAAGGTTCAATCAGCCCCAGCATTTT	CASSLQGRFNQPQHF
.	TRBJ2-1	TRBV12-5	.	TGTGCTAGTGGGCCCGGGGCTAGGGGATGGAGGGACAATGAGCAGTTCTTC	CASGPGARGWRDNEQFF
TRBD2	TRBJ2-7	TRBV7-3	.	TGTGCCAGCAGCACGGGGACTAGCGGAGACGTGTACGAGCAGTACTTC	CASSTGTSGDVYEQYF
.	TRBJ2-7	TRBV4-2	.	TGTGCCAGCAGCCACTACGGTCCAGGGAAATCCTACGAGCAGTACTTC	CASSHYGPGKSYEQYF
TRBD2	TRBJ2-1	TRBV10-3	.	TGTGCCATCAGTGAGTCAGTGCGGGAGGATGAGCAGTTCTTC	CAISESVREDEQFF
TRBD1	TRBJ2-3	TRBV7-2	.	TGTGCCAGCAGCCCGCCGGGACAGGGGGTAACAGATACGCAGTATTTT	CASSPPGQGVTDTQYF